A selection of T cell receptor beta chains follows, all from one sample in a study of blood T cell repertoires in COVID-19. The repertoire was sequenced with immunoSEQ multiplex PCR; TCRdb's copy has only in-frame clones and lacks some. The top ten hold 1.5% to 2% of the sample, which has tens of thousands of clones, about 90% seen once. The sequenced sample was peripheral blood. The origin of the receptors is a man between 45 and 60 years old with active or convalescent COVID-19. CDR3s leave out the opening cysteine and the closing phenylalanine or tryptophan.

len,v_gene,CDR3aa
14,TRBV4-1,ASSQDHRRGGETQY
9,TRBV28,ASQSGYEQY
17,TRBV7-9,ASSLVFSWSWEGQETQY
15,TRBV10-3,AISERVGGLRYTEAF
12,TRBV21-1,ASSSRDYHGELF
13,TRBV7-8,ASSRTRTGEGQAF
13,TRBV28,ASSRQGSSTDTQY
13,TRBV4-2,ASSQGTSSYNEQF
13,TRBV5-6,ASSPGTVSSYEQY
11,TRBV29-1,SVVQGQGYGYT
16,TRBV27,ASSLMGQGFRNTGELF
15,TRBV19,ASSRPRDRALNTEAF
14,TRBV18,ASSPLRGTYNSPLH
13,TRBV18,ASSPGNLGTGELF
13,TRBV3-1/TRBV3-2,ASSLRLASTDTQY
14,TRBV7-8,ASSSRNRGDNQPQH
14,TRBV4-3,ASSQGPGQGAYEQY
10,TRBV5-4,ASSLGTGEAF
12,TRBV10-3,AINPGPSSNEQF
12,TRBV11-2,ASSLDRAIHEQY
11,TRBV11-2,ASSFMTAYEQY
13,TRBV27,ASSFGILEGSPLH
13,TRBV5-6,ASSLFKGVGYEQY
9,TRBV19,ASKIAGELF
15,TRBV5-1,ASSLWAGGPSTDTQY
11,TRBV7-2,ASSLNRRDGYT
10,TRBV7-2,ASSLSLSTIY
14,TRBV11-2,ASSPGAAGPNQPQH
13,TRBV4-1,ASSQAGGASYEQY
11,TRBV29-1,SPCRGVGDTQY
12,TRBV9,ASSPGSLGETQY
16,TRBV30,ACLPGLAGKGSYNEQF
12,TRBV6-2/TRBV6-3,ASSPSGGSYEQY
14,TRBV4-3,ASSQDPRVWYTEAF
13,TRBV7-6,ASSLGTGSGETQY
14,TRBV7-9,ASSLATSGYTGELF
13,TRBV5-1,ASSLIRQGPDTQY
11,TRBV7-9,ASRSGIQETQY
12,TRBV6-2/TRBV6-3,ASSSPGQSYEQY
13,TRBV27,ASSLQTSGYNEQF
10,TRBV30,AQGQGYYGYT
13,TRBV11-2,ASSQTGGVQETQY
15,TRBV7-8,ASSQPGTGASNEKLF
13,TRBV24-1,ATSRSGDSTDTQY
13,TRBV24-1,ATSDPRIPGYEQY
10,TRBV27,ASSDYYNEQF